These 9 T cell receptor beta chains were sequenced from one sample in a study of blood T cell repertoires in COVID-19. Method: immunoSEQ multiplex PCR; TCRdb's copy keeps in-frame clones and lacks some. The sample contains nearly 200,000 clones, 80% to 85% of which appear only once. The sample consisted of PBMCs or T cells enriched from blood (not recorded which). These receptors all stem from a middle-aged man who had recovered from COVID-19.

The V and J genes are TRBV6-2 or TRBV6-3 and TRBJ2-7; 11 positions agree with TRBD2. CDR1 is MNHEY and CDR2 is SVGEGT in the germline V gene. J lost 3 bases, V lost 2 bases, and 9 bases had no gene match. The CDR3 consists of 17 residues. DNA for the CDR3: TGTGCCAGCAGTTACCCCCTAGCGGGGGGACTATTCTACGAGCAGTACTTC. It specifies CASSYPLAGGLFYEQYF.

The chain employs TRBV19 and TRBJ1-5; TRBD1 matches 8 bases. J gave up 2 bases and V 5 bases, and 14 bases lay outside the gene matches. The CDR3 consists of 18 residues. Germline loops: CDR1 LNHDA, CDR2 SQIVND (reference sequence). The CDR3 protein is CASSAGGLVFAGNQPQHF. In DNA form, the CDR3 reads TGTGCCAGTAGTGCAGGGGGCCTGGTTTTTGCGGGCAATCAGCCCCAGCATTTT.

The V call is TRBV6-5, the J call TRBJ1-2; 7 bases line up with TRBD1. V lost 8 bases, J lost 5 bases, and 8 bases stayed unmatched. Germline V lookup: CDR1 MNHEY, CDR2 SVGAGI. The CDR3 is 13 residues long. CDR3 DNA sequence: TGTGCCAGCGGGGCCTCAGGGGGGTATGGCTACACCTTC. Protein sequence: CASGASGGYGYTF.

This clone showed up just once. The chain combines TRBV10-2 with TRBJ1-2; no clear D gene. The CDR3 sequence is 13 residues long. V was clipped by 0 bases and J by 5 bases, with 7 bases between them. Germline loops: CDR1 WSHSY, CDR2 SAAADI. In DNA form, the CDR3 reads TGCGCCAGCAGTGAGTCCCGGGATTATGGCTACACCTTC. It encodes CASSESRDYGYTF.

The rearrangement uses TRBV27 and TRBJ2-7, with 9 bases that match TRBD2. The CDR3 is made up of 15 amino acids. V was clipped by 5 bases and J by 3 bases; unmatched bases: 8. The germline CDR1 and CDR2 sequences are MNHEY and SMNVEV (reference sequence). CDR3 sequence: CASSHLAGQNYEQYF. The CDR3 region has the DNA TGTGCCAGCAGTCACCTAGCGGGACAAAACTACGAGCAGTACTTC.

This clone was seen once. The chain couples TRBV5-1 to TRBJ1-3; no clear D. The CDR3 totals 15 residues. Germline CDR1 reads SGHRS; CDR2 reads YFSETQ. The germline V and J ends were trimmed by 4 bases and 0 bases, with 11 bases remaining between them. The CDR3 DNA follows: TGCGCCAGCAGCCACTCGGCGGACTCTGGAAACACCATATATTTT. It translates to CASSHSADSGNTIYF.

This sequence joins TRBV18 and TRBJ2-5, with D maybe TRBD1 (6 bases). Germline CDR1 and CDR2: KGHSH and LQKENI. The V and J ends lost 5 bases and 5 bases respectively, with 18 bases between them. This CDR3 has 15 amino acids. For the CDR3, the DNA is TGTGCCAGCTCAGAAAGGAAGGGGGTCGGGGAGACCCAGTACTTC. It codes for CASSERKGVGETQYF.

This clone was seen once. This chain links TRBV5-1 with TRBJ1-2, with 11 positions matching TRBD1. V lost 0 bases and J lost 5; bases outside the gene matches: 6. Germline CDR1 is SGHRS and CDR2 is YFSETQ. CDR3 size: 16 residues. The CDR3 DNA reads as TGCGCCAGCAGCTTGGAGGGACAGGGGGGTTATTATGGCTACACCTTC. It specifies CASSLEGQGGYYGYTF.

In nucleotides, the CDR3 is TGTGCCAGCAGCTTAGGGGGCGCGGGGGAAGCTTTCTTT. Translation gives CASSLGGAGEAFF. The chain uses TRBV7-2 and TRBJ1-1; D is perhaps TRBD1 (5 bases). CDR3 length equals 13 residues. Germline values: CDR1 SGHTA, CDR2 FQGNSA. Trimming pared 1 base from V and 8 bases from J, leaving 11 bases between.